The 27 T cell receptor beta chains given below trace back to one sample, sequenced in a study of T cell clonotyping in hematopoietic cell transplantation. Assay used: immunoSEQ multiplex PCR; TCRdb lists only in-frame clones, some missing. The sample records over 35,000 clones, approximately 88% being singletons. The sequencing sample was made of peripheral blood mononuclear cells. These receptor sequences come from a woman aged 40 to 50 in good health. Some clones in this sample may be carry-over from other donors' samples.

The chain uses TRBV6-5 and TRBJ2-7; D ambiguous. This CDR3 region has 11 residues. V was cut by 5 bases and J by 4 bases, with 6 bases left in between. The germline V gene encodes CDR1 MNHEY and CDR2 SVGAGI. The CDR3 spells CASSRAYEQYF. The CDR3 DNA follows: TGTGCCAGCAGTCGAGCTTACGAGCAGTACTTC.

This rearrangement joins TRBV29-1 to TRBJ2-3; the match to TRBD2 covers 8 bases. CDR3 length equals 13 residues. Germline CDR1 and CDR2: SQVTM and ANQGSEA. The ends lost 5 bases at V and 6 bases at J; junction bases unmatched: 7. The CDR3 nucleotides read TGCAGCGTTTGTGTCGCGGGAGGTGATACGCAGTATTTT. Translating gives CSVCVAGGDTQYF.

This sequence joins TRBV6-1 and TRBJ2-5; D remains ambiguous. V was pared by 1 base and J by 5 bases, with 5 bases between. The CDR3 contains 12 residues. In germline, CDR1 is MNHNS, CDR2 SASEGT. CDR3 sequence (DNA): TGTGCCAGCAGTGAAGTGGACGAGACCCAGTACTTC. Encoded protein: CASSEVDETQYF.

The chain is built from TRBV28 and TRBJ1-5, with D perhaps TRBD1 (5 bases). Germline loops: CDR1 MDHEN, CDR2 SYDVKM. CDR3 length equals 14 residues. V lost 3 bases to trimming and J lost 5 bases, with 11 bases between them. The CDR3 is CASSLRQSHQPQHF. The DNA for the CDR3 is TGTGCCAGCAGTTTGAGACAGTCTCATCAGCCCCAGCATTTT.

The chain couples TRBV27 to TRBJ2-5, with D possibly matching TRBD2 (5 bases). CDR1 is MNHEY and CDR2 is SMNVEV in the germline V gene (reference sequence). The CDR3 extends over 13 amino acids. V gave up 5 bases and J gave up 6 bases, with 13 bases separating them. The CDR3 bases are TGTGCCAGCAGTCCACTCGACGGGAAGACCCAGTACTTC. It specifies CASSPLDGKTQYF.

V and J are TRBV10-3 and TRBJ1-2; D unresolved. CDR3 size: 13 residues. The germline V gene has CDR1 ENHRY and CDR2 SYGVKD. The germline V and J ends were trimmed by 5 bases and 0 bases, with 7 bases remaining between them. CDR3 loop: CAISNGPNYGYTF. The CDR3 nucleotides read TGTGCCATCAGTAACGGTCCTAACTATGGCTACACCTTC.

The chain recombines TRBV28 with TRBJ1-3, with D tentatively TRBD1 (5 bases). The ends were cut back, 5 bases at V and 0 bases at J, with 23 bases in the middle. The germline CDR1 and CDR2 sequences are MDHEN and SYDVKM. This CDR3 has 19 amino acids. CDR3 sequence reads: CASSTPAWDGRSSGNTIYF. The CDR3 DNA sequence: TGTGCCAGCAGTACTCCCGCCTGGGACGGTAGGAGCTCTGGAAACACCATATATTTT.

The CDR3 coding sequence is TGTGCCAGCCAACGATGGACTAGCGGGAGGGGGAGCTCCTACGAGCAGTACTTC. This encodes CASQRWTSGRGSSYEQYF. The rearrangement links TRBV27 to TRBJ2-7; 15 bases fit TRBD2. Germline V CDR1 and CDR2: MNHEY, SMNVEV (reference sequence). CDR3 length: 18 amino acids. V shed 8 bases and J 0 bases; nucleotides not matched to a gene: 11.

The chain employs TRBV29-1 and TRBJ2-7; 8 bases fit TRBD2. V lost 4 bases to trimming and J lost 2 bases; unmatched junction nucleotides: 7. Germline values: CDR1 SQVTM, CDR2 ANQGSEA. CDR3 size: 14 residues. CDR3 residues: CSVGAGESAYEQYF. Here the CDR3 DNA reads TGCAGCGTTGGAGCGGGAGAGTCGGCCTACGAGCAGTACTTC.

The table lists this clone with a few counts. V is TRBV2 and J is TRBJ2-7, with TRBD1 as a possible D gene (5 bases). V lost 10 bases and J 3 bases, leaving 16 bases between the germline ends. This CDR3 is 13 amino acids long. The V gene's germline CDR1 is SNHLY and CDR2 FYNNEI. CDR3 sequence reads: CATARQLVYEQYF. DNA of the CDR3: TGTGCCACGGCACGACAGTTGGTCTACGAGCAGTACTTC.

The gene calls are TRBV19 and TRBJ2-1; D assignment may be TRBD1 or TRBD2 (5 bases each). Germline CDR1 and CDR2: LNHDA and SQIVND (reference sequence). Deletions cut 7 bases from V and 10 bases from J, with 29 bases between. CDR3 length: 17 amino acids. CDR3 coding DNA: TGTGCCAGTACCCCGAGACAGCGGCCTAGCCCCTTCCGCGAGCAGTTCTTC. This codes for CASTPRQRPSPFREQFF.

The gene calls are TRBV9 and TRBJ1-1; TRBD1 agrees at 8 bases. J was trimmed by 1 base and V by 4 bases; bases with no gene match: 6. Germline V gives CDR1 SGDLS, CDR2 YYNGEE. The CDR3 length is 15 residues. The CDR3 DNA follows: TGTGCCAGCAGCACCTCGGGGACAGGGAACACTGAAGCTTTCTTT. This codes for CASSTSGTGNTEAFF. The whole variable domain, remainder taken from reference TRBV9 and TRBJ1-1, is DSGVTQTPKHLITATGQRVTLRCSPRSGDLSVYWYQQSLDQGLQFLIQYYNGEERAKGNILERFSAQQFPDLHSELNLSSLELGDSALYFCASSTSGTGNTEAFFGQGTRLTVV.

The chain recombines TRBV7-2 with TRBJ2-5; TRBD2 matches 12 bases. J gave up 2 bases and V 4 bases, and 2 bases lay outside the gene matches. The CDR3 spans 15 residues. CDR1 SGHTA and CDR2 FQGNSA come from the germline V gene. The CDR3 reads CASSWTSGTQETQYF. DNA of the CDR3: TGTGCCAGCAGCTGGACTAGCGGGACACAAGAGACCCAGTACTTC. The full variable domain, completed using reference TRBV7-2 and TRBJ2-5, is GAGVSQSPSNKVTEKGKDVELRCDPISGHTALYWYRQSLGQGLEFLIYFQGNSAPDKSGLPSDRFSAERTGGSVSTLTIQRTQQEDSAVYLCASSWTSGTQETQYFGPGTRLLVL.

This chain joins TRBV2 and TRBJ2-7; D ambiguous. The length of the CDR3 is 14 residues. Germline V CDR1 and CDR2: SNHLY, FYNNEI. Trimming pared 1 base from V and 3 bases from J, leaving 10 bases between. The CDR3 DNA reads TGTGCCAGCAGTGAAGGTGGTGGAAACTACGAGCAGTACTTC. Protein product: CASSEGGGNYEQYF. Based on the CDR3 plus reference TRBV2 and TRBJ2-7, the full variable domain is EPEVTQTPSHQVTQMGQEVILRCVPISNHLYFYWYRQILGQKVEFLVSFYNNEISEKSEIFDDQFSVERPDGSNFTLKIRSTKLEDSAMYFCASSEGGGNYEQYFGPGTRLTVT.

The chain carries TRBV19 and TRBJ1-2; 11 nucleotides agree with TRBD1. CDR1 and CDR2 from the germline V gene are LNHDA and SQIVND (reference sequence). This CDR3 has 13 amino acids. With 7 bases clipped from V and 7 bases from J, the junction kept 5 bases outside the gene matches. The DNA for the CDR3 is TGTGCCAGTACCCGGGACAGGGGGAGTGGCTACACCTTC. Residues: CASTRDRGSGYTF.

The chain couples TRBV28 to TRBJ2-7; 9 bases align to TRBD1. The CDR3 is made up of 13 amino acids. Germline V lookup: CDR1 MDHEN, CDR2 SYDVKM. V was pared by 9 bases and J by 4 bases, with 7 bases of the junction left unmatched. The CDR3 DNA is TGTGCCAGTTCCCGGGACAGGGCGTACGAGCAGTACTTC. Protein product: CASSRDRAYEQYF.

This rearrangement joins TRBV19 to TRBJ2-1, with TRBD1 identical over 7 bases. The V and J ends lost 5 bases and 6 bases, in that order; junction bases with no gene match: 16. The CDR3 sequence is 17 residues long. In germline, CDR1 is LNHDA, CDR2 SQIVND (reference sequence). The CDR3 nucleotides read TGTGCCAGTAGTCCTACCCGACAGGGAGAAGTGTCCAATGAGCAGTTCTTC. Amino acid sequence: CASSPTRQGEVSNEQFF.

The J gene is TRBJ2-7, the V gene TRBV10-3, with 7 bases aligning to TRBD1. The V and J ends lost 4 bases and 1 base, in that order; junction bases with no gene match: 4. In germline, CDR1 is ENHRY, CDR2 SYGVKD. The CDR3 has 14 residues. The CDR3 reads CAISGQGPSYEQYF. In nucleotides, the CDR3 is TGTGCCATCAGTGGACAGGGCCCATCCTACGAGCAGTACTTC.

The chain links TRBV5-4 to TRBJ2-3, with 9 bases identical to TRBD1. The CDR3 loop spans 15 amino acids. Germline values: CDR1 SGHNT, CDR2 YYREEE (reference sequence). V trimming: 0 bases; J trimming: 5 bases; junction bases outside the gene matches: 4. The CDR3 here is CASSLDRGRRDTQYF. The CDR3 DNA reads TGTGCCAGCAGCTTGGACAGGGGGCGTAGAGATACGCAGTATTTT.

The rearrangement uses TRBV30 and TRBJ1-1; 8 bases are a match to TRBD1. J was trimmed by 5 bases and V by 2 bases; bases with no gene match: 4. The CDR3 covers 13 residues. CDR1 is GTSNPN, CDR2 SVGIG, per germline (reference sequence). CDR3 sequence (DNA): TGTGCCTGGAGTCTGGACAGGGCGACTGAAGCTTTCTTT. It codes for CAWSLDRATEAFF.

Comment on this clone: Its ends do not fully match the called genes, so a read error is possible. V and J are TRBV7-7 and TRBJ2-2; D might be TRBD1 or TRBD2, each matching 5 bases. The CDR3 runs 16 residues. The germline V gene has CDR1 SSHAT and CDR2 FNYEAQ (reference sequence). CDR3 sequence reads: CASSPRAVGTTGELFF. The DNA for the CDR3 is TGTGCTAGCAGCCCCCGGGCCGTAGGGACCACCGGGGAGCTGTTTTTT. Full variable domain (remainder filled in from reference TRBV7-7 and TRBJ2-2): GAGVSQSPRYKVTKRGQDVTLRCDPISSHATLYWYQQALGQGPEFLTYFNYEAQPDKSGLPSDRFSAERPEGSISTLTIQRTEQRDSAMYRCASSPRAVGTTGELFFGEGSRLTVL.

The genes are TRBV5-8 and TRBJ2-2; D unresolved. The CDR3 covers 13 residues. V lost 1 base and J 1 base, leaving 2 bases between the germline ends. Germline assignment: CDR1 SGHTS and CDR2 YDEGEE. CDR3 bases: TGTGCCAGCAGCTTGCTGAACACCGGGGAGCTGTTTTTT. Its translation: CASSLLNTGELFF.

The V gene is TRBV5-1, the J gene TRBJ2-3; 11 bases are a match to TRBD2. Germline values: CDR1 SGHRS, CDR2 YFSETQ. This CDR3 region has 14 residues. V was clipped by 5 bases and J by 5 bases; unmatched bases: 4. The CDR3 loop is CASSDSGRGDTQYF. The CDR3 DNA reads TGCGCCAGCAGTGATAGCGGGAGGGGAGATACGCAGTATTTT.

The chain is built from TRBV7-2 and TRBJ1-2; D is uncertain. The CDR3 loop spans 15 amino acids. Germline CDR1 SGHTA, CDR2 FQGNSA. Trimming shortened V by 1 base and J by 7 bases, and 16 bases separated the two germline ends. This CDR3 reads CASSLEGLEGGGYTF. CDR3 DNA sequence: TGTGCCAGCAGCTTAGAAGGGCTAGAAGGAGGTGGCTACACCTTC. Complete variable domain (other parts from reference TRBV7-2 and TRBJ1-2): GAGVSQSPSNKVTEKGKDVELRCDPISGHTALYWYRQSLGQGLEFLIYFQGNSAPDKSGLPSDRFSAERTGGSVSTLTIQRTQQEDSAVYLCASSLEGLEGGGYTFGSGTRLTVV.

CDR3 sequence (DNA): TGTGCCAGCAGCCCATTGGGGGACACTGAAGCTTTCTTT. Protein: CASSPLGDTEAFF. This chain uses TRBV27 with TRBJ1-1; possibly TRBD1 for D (5 bases). The CDR3 totals 13 residues. Trimming stripped 6 bases from V and 3 bases from J, with 11 bases between. CDR1 and CDR2 (germline): MNHEY, SMNVEV (reference sequence).

The chain couples TRBV4-2 to TRBJ2-7; 8 positions match TRBD1. J lost 9 bases, V lost 3 bases, and 16 bases had no gene match. The CDR3 is 16 residues long. The germline V gene has CDR1 LGHNA and CDR2 YNFKEQ. This chain's CDR3 is CASSHEFQGARDAQYF. DNA of the CDR3: TGTGCCAGCAGCCATGAATTCCAGGGGGCGCGGGACGCGCAGTACTTC.

The chain couples TRBV6-5 to TRBJ1-3; D unclear. Deletions cut 2 bases from V and 0 bases from J, with 8 bases between. The CDR3 runs to 15 residues. Germline V gene sequence: CDR1 MNHEY, CDR2 SVGAGI. The CDR3 sequence: CASSYQATSGNTIYF. CDR3 bases: TGTGCCAGCAGTTACCAGGCGACCTCTGGAAACACCATATATTTT.